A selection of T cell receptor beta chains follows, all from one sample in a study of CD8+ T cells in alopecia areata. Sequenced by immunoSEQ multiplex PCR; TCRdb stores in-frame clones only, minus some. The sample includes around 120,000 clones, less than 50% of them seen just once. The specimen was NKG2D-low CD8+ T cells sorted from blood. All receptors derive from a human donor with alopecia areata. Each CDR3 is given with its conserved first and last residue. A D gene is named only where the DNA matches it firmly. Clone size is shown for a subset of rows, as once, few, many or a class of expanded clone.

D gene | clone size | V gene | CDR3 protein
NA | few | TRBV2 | CASIGTDTQYF
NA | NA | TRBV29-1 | CSVEEWSEAFF
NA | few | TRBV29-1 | CSASLGTVDEQYF
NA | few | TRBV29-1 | CSVEDSAGSRFEGELFF
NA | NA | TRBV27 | CASSFFREPNSPLHF
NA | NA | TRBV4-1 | CASSPPGADTQYF
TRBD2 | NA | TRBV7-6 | CASSQARGGGETQYF
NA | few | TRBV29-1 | CSVVPPLSLYEQYF
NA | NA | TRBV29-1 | CSGADLSGDPQFF
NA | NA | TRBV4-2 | CATSVGNTEAFF
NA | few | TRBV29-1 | CSVEDLKDTQYF
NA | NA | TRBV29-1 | CSVDSGLGEQYF
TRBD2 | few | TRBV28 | CASSFSGRANEQFF
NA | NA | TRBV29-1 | CSVDGAVPPYNEQFF
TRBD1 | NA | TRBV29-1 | CSAPTGFSYNEQFF
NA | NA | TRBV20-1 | CSVFGDEQYF
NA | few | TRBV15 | CATSRVFGGELFF
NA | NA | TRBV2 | CATYRTDTQYF
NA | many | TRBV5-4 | CASSLGDGGGPDGYTF
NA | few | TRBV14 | CASSQGVRRDEQFF
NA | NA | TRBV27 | CASKGVGNEQYF
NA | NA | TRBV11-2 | CASSSPMTRSGETQYF
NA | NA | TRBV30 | CAWSPTDTQYF
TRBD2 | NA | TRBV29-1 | CSVETSGNTYEQYF
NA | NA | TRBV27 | CASSETGSFGYTF
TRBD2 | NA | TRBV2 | CASRGGLEQYF
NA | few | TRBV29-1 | CSFRTDYSYEQYF
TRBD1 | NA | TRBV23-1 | CASSPGQGSYEQYF
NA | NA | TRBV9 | CASSVGGTVAQYF
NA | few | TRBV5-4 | CASSPGGRDEQYF
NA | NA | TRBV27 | CASRDLYEQYF
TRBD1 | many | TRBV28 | CASSLEGQGAFGELFF
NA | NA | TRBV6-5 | CASGGGAYYGYTF
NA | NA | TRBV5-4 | CASSSEGEETQYF
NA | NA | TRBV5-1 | CASSLGTAEQYF
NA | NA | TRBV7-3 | CASSRQESNYREQFF
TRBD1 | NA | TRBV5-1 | CASSIRQGRMNTEAFF
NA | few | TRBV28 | CASLPGVDSYEQYF
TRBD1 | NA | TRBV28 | CASSVDRGSSYEQYF
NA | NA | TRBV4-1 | CASSQASGGIQYF
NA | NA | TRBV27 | CASSFSGDPYNEQFF
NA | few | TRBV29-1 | CSVPGLLTGELFF
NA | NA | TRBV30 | CAWSELGDYGYTF
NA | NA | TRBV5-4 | CASSCYEQYF
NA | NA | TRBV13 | CASSFGRDKLFF
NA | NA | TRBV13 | CASSLEGQQHEQYF
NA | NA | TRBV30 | CAWSVNRNTEAFF
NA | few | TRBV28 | CASSFHRSSYEQYF
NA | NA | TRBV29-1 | CSIHEQGFGEQYF
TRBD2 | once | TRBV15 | CATSRDRLAESTDTQYF
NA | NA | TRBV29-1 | CSVERMAPYNEQFF
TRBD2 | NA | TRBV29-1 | CSVGTSTNEQFF
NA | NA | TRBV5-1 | CASSLEETQYF
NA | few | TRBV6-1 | CASSEVSGANVLTF
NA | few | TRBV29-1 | CSVGGGAHHNEQFF
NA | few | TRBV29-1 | CSVPRGANYGYTF
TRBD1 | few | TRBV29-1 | CSVQGDGTGENIQYF
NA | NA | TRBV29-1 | CSVEAQGLSGANVLTF